The rows below give T cell receptor beta chains drawn from one sample of a study of T cell therapy after organ transplantation. Their antigen targets remain unknown. TCRdb's table, derived via immunoSEQ multiplex PCR, lists solely in-frame clones and lacks some. The data contain approximately 20,000 clones, about four fifths of them seen just once; the ten biggest clones take up about 8.7%. Here the sequenced sample was CD8+ T cells from blood, taken after autologous CMV-specific T cell therapy. These receptors originate from a human patient who had received a solid organ transplant and had CMV disease. Some T cells may possibly be graft donor cells. CDR3s include the opening cysteine and the closing phenylalanine or tryptophan. The order of the fields is V gene, CDR3 length, D gene, J gene, clone size, CDR3 protein, CDR3 DNA. A D gene is named only where the DNA matches it firmly. Part of the rows lack a size; the others show once, few, many or a class for expanded clones.

TRBV28	15	NA	TRBJ2-1	NA	CASSPFGGTENEQFF	TGTGCCAGCAGCCCGTTTGGGGGCACGGAGAATGAGCAGTTCTTC
TRBV27	15	NA	TRBJ1-6	NA	CASSLGQGSGSPLHF	TGTGCCAGCAGTTTAGGTCAGGGTTCAGGCTCACCCCTCCACTTT
TRBV5-6	16	TRBD2	TRBJ2-7	NA	CASSWMTSGVDYEQYF	TGTGCCAGCAGCTGGATGACTAGCGGGGTTGACTACGAGCAGTACTTC
TRBV6-4	15	NA	TRBJ1-1	NA	CASSDSDSGGAEAFF	TGTGCCAGCAGTGACTCGGACAGCGGTGGGGCTGAAGCTTTCTTT
TRBV6-6	15	NA	TRBJ2-1	NA	CASSFGGASYNEQFF	TGTGCCAGCAGCTTTGGGGGGGCATCCTACAATGAGCAGTTCTTC
TRBV7-2	14	NA	TRBJ2-7	NA	CASSLGRGADEQYF	TGTGCCAGCAGCTTGGGCAGGGGAGCGGACGAGCAGTACTTC
TRBV7-8	16	NA	TRBJ2-7	NA	CASSLELGGGPYEQYF	TGTGCCAGCAGCTTAGAACTCGGTGGCGGGCCCTACGAGCAGTACTTC
TRBV27	11	NA	TRBJ1-1	NA	CASRLNTEAFF	TGTGCCAGCAGATTGAACACTGAAGCTTTCTTT
TRBV2	14	TRBD1	TRBJ2-3	NA	CASSSGQGVDTQYF	TGTGCCAGCTCGTCGGGACAGGGAGTAGATACGCAGTATTTT
TRBV30	15	NA	TRBJ2-7	NA	CAWSVESRDDDEQYF	TGTGCCTGGAGTGTGGAGTCGCGGGATGACGACGAGCAGTACTTC
TRBV30	14	NA	TRBJ2-6	NA	CAWSPGSGANVLTF	TGTGCCTGGAGTCCGGGCTCTGGGGCCAACGTCCTGACTTTC
TRBV10-2	14	NA	TRBJ2-7	NA	CASSESAVSYEQYF	TGCGCCAGCAGTGAGTCGGCGGTTTCCTACGAGCAGTACTTC
TRBV7-8	15	NA	TRBJ2-5	NA	CASSPDRLPRETQYF	TGTGCCAGCAGCCCCGACCGGCTTCCGAGAGAGACCCAGTACTTC
TRBV19	16	NA	TRBJ1-5	NA	CASSARRSLISQPQHF	TGTGCCAGTAGTGCCCGGCGCAGCCTGATTTCTCAGCCCCAGCATTTT
TRBV7-9	16	NA	TRBJ2-5	NA	CASSPGPIPRQETQYF	TGTGCCAGCAGCCCCGGGCCTATACCGAGGCAGGAGACCCAGTACTTC
TRBV5-4	15	NA	TRBJ2-1	NA	CASSLGDGLYNEQFF	TGTGCCAGCAGCTTGGGAGACGGGCTCTACAATGAGCAGTTCTTC
TRBV27	19	NA	TRBJ1-2	NA	CASSNLNTGTTIDSYGYTF	TGTGCCAGCAGCAACCTGAACACCGGGACAACCATTGATAGCTATGGCTACACCTTC
TRBV19	13	TRBD1	TRBJ1-2	NA	CASSSGTAYGYTF	TGTGCCAGTAGCTCCGGGACAGCGTATGGCTACACCTTC
TRBV7-9	12	NA	TRBJ2-7	few	CASSLARYEQYF	TGTGCCAGCAGCTTAGCCCGTTACGAGCAGTACTTC
TRBV29-1	10	NA	TRBJ2-1	large	CSVANNEQFF	TGCAGCGTCGCCAACAATGAGCAGTTCTTC
TRBV27	13	NA	TRBJ1-1	NA	CASSVTVKTEAFF	TGTGCCAGCAGTGTGACCGTGAAAACTGAAGCTTTCTTT
TRBV6-5	13	TRBD1	TRBJ1-2	few	CATYAPGTDGYTF	TGTGCCACCTACGCCCCGGGGACAGATGGCTACACCTTC
TRBV6-5	12	NA	TRBJ2-2	few	CASRTNTGELFF	TGTGCCAGCAGAACGAACACCGGGGAGCTGTTTTTT
TRBV27	16	TRBD1	TRBJ1-1	NA	CASSLSQGAPRTEAFF	TGTGCCAGCAGTTTATCACAGGGGGCCCCGCGCACTGAAGCTTTCTTT
TRBV4-3	16	NA	TRBJ1-5	NA	CASSQDAGGSNQPQHF	TGCGCCAGCAGCCAAGATGCCGGCGGGAGCAATCAGCCCCAGCATTTT
TRBV27	13	NA	TRBJ2-5	NA	CASSLDGEETQYF	TGTGCCAGCAGTTTAGATGGGGAAGAGACCCAGTACTTC
TRBV6-6	15	TRBD1	TRBJ2-1	NA	CASSRPGTVNNEQFF	TGTGCCAGCAGTAGACCGGGGACAGTTAACAATGAGCAGTTCTTC
TRBV27	13	NA	TRBJ1-1	NA	CASSHKGGTEAFF	TGTGCCAGCAGTCATAAAGGTGGGACTGAAGCTTTCTTT
TRBV7-7	19	TRBD2	TRBJ2-1	NA	CASSLGQGPAGGNYNEQFF	TGTGCTAGCAGCTTAGGTCAAGGGCCAGCGGGGGGGAACTACAATGAGCAGTTCTTC
TRBV25-1	16	NA	TRBJ2-7	once	CASSERQVLGSYEQYF	TGTGCCAGCAGTGAACGACAGGTTTTAGGCTCCTACGAGCAGTACTTC
TRBV9	18	NA	TRBJ2-1	NA	CASSVGASGPRSYNEQFF	TGTGCCAGCAGCGTAGGAGCCTCGGGGCCTCGCTCCTACAATGAGCAGTTCTTC
TRBV4-2	17	TRBD1	TRBJ1-2	NA	CASSQETTGYKEVGYTF	TGTGCCAGCAGCCAAGAGACGACAGGGTACAAAGAAGTCGGCTACACCTTC
TRBV30	12	NA	TRBJ2-1	NA	CAWSGGEDEQFF	TGTGCCTGGAGCGGGGGCGAGGATGAGCAGTTCTTC
TRBV6-6	16	TRBD2	TRBJ2-3	NA	CASSYSASGVTDTQYF	TGTGCCAGCAGTTACTCGGCTAGCGGGGTCACAGATACGCAGTATTTT
TRBV6-5	13	NA	TRBJ2-4	NA	CASSNQNENIQYF	TGTGCCAGCAGTAATCAGAACGAAAACATTCAGTACTTC
TRBV4-3	15	NA	TRBJ1-4	NA	CASSQAGPGVEKLFF	TGCGCCAGCAGCCAAGCAGGGCCAGGAGTGGAAAAACTGTTTTTT
TRBV5-5	15	NA	TRBJ2-7	NA	CASSSREWYSYEQYF	TGTGCCAGCAGCTCTCGGGAATGGTATTCCTACGAGCAGTACTTC
TRBV9	14	NA	TRBJ1-2	once	CASSPTGRDYGYTF	TGTGCCAGCAGCCCGACGGGCCGAGACTATGGCTACACCTTC
TRBV6-5	12	NA	TRBJ1-1	few	CASSYAGTEAFF	TGTGCCAGCAGTTACGCAGGGACTGAAGCTTTCTTT
TRBV9	16	TRBD1	TRBJ2-7	NA	CASSVALAGGFNEQYF	TGTGCCAGCAGCGTAGCTTTGGCAGGGGGCTTCAACGAGCAGTACTTC
TRBV4-1	16	TRBD1	TRBJ2-3	NA	CASSQPGTGELDTQYF	TGCGCCAGCAGCCAACCCGGGACAGGGGAGCTAGATACGCAGTATTTT
TRBV30	14	NA	TRBJ1-4	NA	CAWSAGTSNEKLFF	TGTGCCTGGAGCGCCGGGACAAGTAATGAAAAACTGTTTTTT
TRBV11-2	15	NA	TRBJ1-2	few	CASSLVRAGLKGYTF	TGTGCCAGCAGCTTAGTGAGAGCAGGGTTAAAAGGCTACACCTTC
TRBV15	14	NA	TRBJ2-1	NA	CATSSPGGWNEQFF	TGTGCCACCAGCAGTCCGGGGGGCTGGAATGAGCAGTTCTTC
TRBV13	14	NA	TRBJ1-1	NA	CASSLGVQPFEAFF	TGTGCCAGCAGCTTGGGCGTTCAGCCTTTTGAAGCTTTCTTT
TRBV15	14	NA	TRBJ2-6	few	CATSESTGANVLTF	TGTGCCACCAGTGAAAGCACTGGGGCCAACGTCCTGACTTTC
TRBV10-3	14	NA	TRBJ1-1	NA	CAISETMDDTEAFF	TGTGCCATCAGTGAGACCATGGACGACACTGAAGCTTTCTTT
TRBV13	17	TRBD2	TRBJ2-5	once	CASSPQTSGGFQETQYF	TGTGCCAGCAGCCCCCAGACTAGCGGGGGGTTTCAAGAGACCCAGTACTTC
TRBV7-9	13	NA	TRBJ1-2	NA	CASSQGRGDGYTF	TGTGCCAGCAGCCAAGGTAGAGGGGATGGCTACACCTTC
TRBV11-2	14	NA	TRBJ1-6	NA	CASSLEAGNSPLHF	TGTGCCAGCAGCTTAGAGGCAGGGAATTCACCCCTCCACTTT
TRBV5-4	13	NA	TRBJ1-1	NA	CASITEGNTEAFF	TGTGCCAGCATCACGGAGGGGAACACTGAAGCTTTCTTT
TRBV11-2	15	TRBD1	TRBJ2-7	NA	CASSSRTGVLHEQYF	TGTGCCAGCAGCTCACGGACAGGGGTCCTCCACGAGCAGTACTTC
TRBV5-4	15	TRBD1	TRBJ2-7	NA	CASSLGQGYSYEQYF	TGTGCCAGCAGCTTGGGACAGGGATACTCCTACGAGCAGTACTTC
TRBV7-6	15	TRBD1	TRBJ1-1	NA	CASSWGRDRPTEAFF	TGTGCCAGCAGCTGGGGAAGGGACAGGCCCACTGAAGCTTTCTTT
TRBV7-9	16	NA	TRBJ2-7	NA	CASSSTQGLGGDEQYF	TGTGCCAGCAGTTCCACCCAGGGGCTTGGCGGGGACGAGCAGTACTTC
TRBV7-9	11	NA	TRBJ2-7	NA	CASSEQYEQYF	TGTGCCAGCAGCGAACAATACGAGCAGTACTTC
TRBV5-5	14	NA	TRBJ1-2	NA	CASSWRGRFYGYTF	TGTGCCAGCAGCTGGAGAGGGAGATTCTATGGCTACACCTTC
TRBV7-9	12	NA	TRBJ2-3	few	CASSLRADTQYF	TGTGCCAGCAGCTTAAGGGCAGATACGCAGTATTTT
TRBV2	15	NA	TRBJ1-1	NA	CASSESPGLSTEAFF	TGTGCCAGCAGTGAGTCCCCAGGGTTGAGCACTGAAGCTTTCTTT
TRBV5-4	16	TRBD1	TRBJ1-5	once	CASSLSTGGRPQAQHF	TGTGCCAGCAGCTTGTCGACAGGGGGAAGGCCTCAGGCCCAGCATTTT